Detailed here is one TCR beta chain. Its antigen is still unknown. The sample originates from a study of cytomegalovirus exposure and HLA in healthy donors. Both 60 Vbeta primers and 13 Jbeta primers went into the PCR. The method was immunoSEQ multiplex PCR; TCRdb's version includes in-frame clones alone and lacks a portion of them. The sample holds 100,000 to 150,000 clones, around four fifths seen once. Study-level findings and limits: Earlier results showed most TCR beta V segments being productive about 87% or about 30% of the time. Later work associated roughly 17,000 TCR beta sequences with HLA alleles at 0.05 false discovery rate. Among immune exposure information, only CMV serostatus was available.

This CDR3 comprises 18 residues. The germline gives CDR1 SGHRS, CDR2 YFSETQ. Trimming took 0 bases from V and 1 from J, leaving 19 bases between them. Sequenced: PBMCs. This TCR came from a female donor in good health and CMV-seronegative. This chain uses TRBV5-1 with TRBJ1-1; no definite D call. Here the CDR3 DNA reads TGCGCCAGCAGCTTGGAAGCTGGGCCCGCCCGCAGGAACACTGAAGCTTTCTTT. Translating gives CASSLEAGPARRNTEAFF. Full variable domain (remainder filled in from reference TRBV5-1 and TRBJ1-1): KAGVTQTPRYLIKTRGQQVTLSCSPISGHRSVSWYQQTPGQGLQFLFEYFSETQRNKGNFPGRFSGRQFSNSRSEMNVSTLELGDSALYLCASSLEAGPARRNTEAFFGQGTRLTVV.